Following are 12 T cell receptor beta chains from one sample sequenced in a study of blood T cell repertoires in COVID-19. The table came from immunoSEQ multiplex PCR; TCRdb's copy has only in-frame clones and leaves some out. Found here are roughly 90,000 clones, roughly 84% of them singletons; the top ten hold around 2.9%. Sample: peripheral blood. The receptors derive from a woman of 80 years or more with COVID-19, enrolled during active disease.

CDR3 residues: CASSLQDTYSYNEQFF. The CDR3 DNA sequence: TGTGCCAGCAGCCTTCAAGACACCTACTCCTACAATGAGCAGTTCTTC. The chain is built from TRBV21-1 and TRBJ2-1; TRBD1 was called by the table and not checked on the DNA. TRBV21-1 is described as a pseudogene. CDR3 length equals 16 residues.

This chain uses TRBV2 with TRBJ1-6; TRBD1 is a possible D gene (6 bases). The length of the CDR3 is 13 residues. Trimming pared 7 bases from V and 8 bases from J, leaving 12 bases between. Germline CDR1 SNHLY, CDR2 FYNNEI. The CDR3 DNA is TGTGCCAGCACTACAGGGAGCCATTCACCCCTCCACTTT. Its translation is CASTTGSHSPLHF. Drawing the rest from reference TRBV2 and TRBJ1-6, the complete variable domain is EPEVTQTPSHQVTQMGQEVILRCVPISNHLYFYWYRQILGQKVEFLVSFYNNEISEKSEIFDDQFSVERPDGSNFTLKIRSTKLEDSAMYFCASTTGSHSPLHFGNGTRLTVT.

The chain couples TRBV5-6 to TRBJ2-5; weak D call: TRBD1 (6 bases). Between the trimmed V and J ends, which lost 0 bases and 5 bases, there was a span of 11 bases. Germline V gene lookup returns CDR1 SGHDT and CDR2 YYEEEE. There are 14 residues in the CDR3. The CDR3, as DNA: TGTGCCAGCAGCTTGGGACCTAGGGGGGAGACCCAGTACTTC. This gives the protein CASSLGPRGETQYF.

The chain joins TRBV6-5 to TRBJ2-7; TRBD2 aligns across 8 bases. Looked up from germline, CDR1 is MNHEY and CDR2 is SVGAGI. After removal of 7 bases from V and 2 bases from J, the junction contained 10 bases not matched to a gene. The CDR3 covers 15 residues. Here the CDR3 DNA reads TGTGCCAGCACTACTAGCGGCCCGGGGACCTACGAGCAGTACTTC. Translation: CASTTSGPGTYEQYF.

The rearrangement links TRBV30 to TRBJ1-1; the D is unclear. V lost 4 bases and J 1 base, leaving 13 bases between the germline ends. Germline assignment: CDR1 GTSNPN and CDR2 SVGIG (reference sequence). The CDR3 consists of 14 residues. The DNA for the CDR3 is TGTGCCTGGAACCAACAGAGCCAGAACACTGAAGCTTTCTTT. Translating gives CAWNQQSQNTEAFF. The complete variable domain, with remaining parts taken from reference TRBV30 and TRBJ1-1, reads SQTIHQWPATLVQPVGSPLSLECTVEGTSNPNLYWYRQAAGRGLQLLFYSVGIGQISSEVPQNLSASRPQDRQFILSSKKLLLSDSGFYLCAWNQQSQNTEAFFGQGTRLTVV.

The chain carries TRBV7-8 and TRBJ2-7, with TRBD2 as a possible D gene (6 bases). The CDR3 spans 15 residues. The germline CDR1 and CDR2 sequences are SGHVS and FQNEAQ. V was cut by 6 bases and J by 0 bases, with 15 bases left in between. In DNA form, the CDR3 reads TGTGCCAGCAGGTCACCGGGACTTAGCTCCTACGAGCAGTACTTC. Amino acid sequence: CASRSPGLSSYEQYF.

The chain joins TRBV28 to TRBJ2-7; D is possibly TRBD1 (6 bases). CDR3 size: 16 residues. Trimming left V 4 bases short and J 0 bases short, with 16 bases between. Germline V gene lookup returns CDR1 MDHEN and CDR2 SYDVKM. CDR3 amino acids: CASSWISQGYSYEQYF. DNA for the CDR3: TGTGCCAGCAGTTGGATCTCACAGGGATACTCCTACGAGCAGTACTTC.

The chain links TRBV7-2 to TRBJ1-2, with D perhaps TRBD1 (5 bases). CDR3 length equals 15 residues. Trimming removed 5 bases at V and 0 bases at J, with 13 bases between. Germline CDR1 and CDR2: SGHTA and FQGNSA. The CDR3 DNA follows: TGTGCCAGCAGCCCGGTGGTCAGGGCTAACTATGGCTACACCTTC. Protein product: CASSPVVRANYGYTF. Complete variable domain (other parts from reference TRBV7-2 and TRBJ1-2): GAGVSQSPSNKVTEKGKDVELRCDPISGHTALYWYRQSLGQGLEFLIYFQGNSAPDKSGLPSDRFSAERTGGSVSTLTIQRTQQEDSAVYLCASSPVVRANYGYTFGSGTRLTVV.

This clone turned up a few times. The rearrangement links TRBV4-3 to TRBJ1-5; D ambiguous. The CDR3 has 16 residues. CDR1 LGHNA and CDR2 YSLEER come from the germline V gene. V was clipped by 0 bases and J by 1 base, with 10 bases between them. The CDR3 nucleotides are TGCGCCAGCAGCCAAGACGGACTAAACAGCAATCAGCCCCAGCATTTT. Encoded protein: CASSQDGLNSNQPQHF.

Only one count was recorded for this clone. J is TRBJ2-7 and V is TRBV12-3 or TRBV12-4; TRBD2 is a possible D gene (5 bases). Trimming took off 5 bases at V and 9 bases at J, with 14 bases between the two ends. The CDR3 contains 12 residues. The CDR3 is CASSPAAGGQYF. In DNA, the CDR3 is TGTGCCAGCAGTCCCGCTGCGGGCGGGCAGTACTTC.

V usage is TRBV11-2 and J usage is TRBJ1-1; D gene ambiguous. Trimming took off 8 bases at V and 1 base at J, with 23 bases between the two ends. The CDR3 extends over 17 amino acids. The germline gives CDR1 SGHAT, CDR2 FQNNGV. The DNA of the CDR3 is TGTGCCAGCTCTCGTGCCCCCTTGGCGGGAGGGAACACTGAAGCTTTCTTT. This gives the protein CASSRAPLAGGNTEAFF. The entire variable domain, with the rest obtained from reference TRBV11-2 and TRBJ1-1, is as follows: EAGVAQSPRYKIIEKRQSVAFWCNPISGHATLYWYQQILGQGPKLLIQFQNNGVVDDSQLPKDRFSAERLKGVDSTLKIQPAKLEDSAVYLCASSRAPLAGGNTEAFFGQGTRLTVV.

The chain links TRBV5-5 to TRBJ1-1; 8 nucleotides align to TRBD1. Germline assignment: CDR1 SGHKS and CDR2 YYEKEE (reference sequence). With 4 bases clipped from V and 7 bases from J, the junction kept 9 bases outside the gene matches. The CDR3 runs to 14 residues. Here the CDR3 DNA reads TGTGCCAGCAGCCAAAGGACAGGGAAAGGTGAAGCTTTCTTT. Translation gives CASSQRTGKGEAFF.